The next 32 T cell receptor beta chains were all read from a single sample in a study of cytomegalovirus exposure and HLA in healthy donors. The PCR was carried out with 60 Vbeta primers and 13 Jbeta primers. The table came from immunoSEQ multiplex PCR; TCRdb's copy has only in-frame clones and leaves some out. The sample lists tens of thousands of clones, around three quarters occurring once. The sequenced sample was PBMCs. Every receptor here comes from a man aged 25 to 45 in good health and CMV-seropositive.

The J gene is TRBJ2-5, the V gene TRBV30; 7 bases agree with TRBD1. Germline CDR1 reads GTSNPN; CDR2 reads SVGIG (reference sequence). Trimming removed 2 bases from V and 7 bases from J; junction bases left unmatched: 7. The CDR3 sequence is 13 residues long. The CDR3 is CAWSTGQAGTQYF. CDR3 in DNA: TGTGCCTGGAGTACAGGACAGGCGGGGACCCAGTACTTC. The variable domain in full, completed from reference TRBV30 and TRBJ2-5, reads SQTIHQWPATLVQPVGSPLSLECTVEGTSNPNLYWYRQAAGRGLQLLFYSVGIGQISSEVPQNLSASRPQDRQFILSSKKLLLSDSGFYLCAWSTGQAGTQYFGPGTRLLVL.

The chain has TRBV9 and TRBJ1-5, with 9 bases aligning to TRBD1. Germline V lookup: CDR1 SGDLS, CDR2 YYNGEE. The CDR3 runs 15 residues. The junction had 5 bases not matched to a gene; V was cut back by 3 bases and J by 4 bases. CDR3: CASSEGTGFNQPQHF. The CDR3 coding sequence is TGTGCCAGCAGCGAGGGGACAGGGTTTAATCAGCCCCAGCATTTT.

J is TRBJ2-1 and V is TRBV15, with a possible D match to TRBD2 (5 bases). The CDR3 runs to 15 residues. Trimming removed 3 bases at V and 4 bases at J, with 13 bases between. CDR1 and CDR2 from the germline V gene are LNHNV and YYDKDF (reference sequence). CDR3 loop: CATSSGLAEYNEQFF. In DNA, the CDR3 is TGTGCCACCAGCAGTGGTCTAGCAGAATACAATGAGCAGTTCTTC.

The chain combines TRBV4-2 with TRBJ1-2, with unresolved D. Trimming cost V 1 base and J 7 bases, with 7 bases left between them. Germline CDR1 is LGHNA and CDR2 is YNFKEQ. CDR3 length: 12 residues. CDR3: CASSQGLRGYTF. The DNA for the CDR3 is TGTGCCAGCAGCCAAGGGCTCCGTGGCTACACCTTC.

V gene TRBV29-1 combines with J gene TRBJ2-7; D might be TRBD2 (5 bases). In germline, CDR1 is SQVTM, CDR2 ANQGSEA. V lost 6 bases and J 2 bases, leaving 17 bases between the germline ends. The CDR3 runs to 14 residues. The CDR3 coding sequence is TGCAGCGTGAAGTCAATCCGGGATACCTACGAGCAGTACTTC. The encoded protein is CSVKSIRDTYEQYF.

This chain connects TRBV4-2 to TRBJ2-7; 8 bases agree with TRBD1. There are 15 residues in the CDR3. V shed 4 bases and J 4 bases; nucleotides not matched to a gene: 9. Germline V CDR1 and CDR2: LGHNA, YNFKEQ. The CDR3 reads CASSPQGQGAYEQYF. The CDR3 bases are TGTGCCAGCAGCCCACAGGGGCAGGGGGCGTACGAGCAGTACTTC.

Of note for this clone: The junction departs from germline at one end; a sequencing error may be responsible. The chain carries TRBV2 and TRBJ1-6, with D possibly being TRBD1 (6 bases). Germline values: CDR1 SNHLY, CDR2 FYNNEI. This CDR3 contains 15 residues. The CDR3 nucleotides read TGTGCCAGCAGTGAGAACAGGGCCTATAATTCACCCCTCAACTTT. Protein: CASSENRAYNSPLNF.

In this sample, this clone turned up once. The chain employs TRBV6-5 and TRBJ2-3; tentatively, D is TRBD2 (5 bases). Germline CDR1 is MNHEY and CDR2 is SVGAGI. With 3 bases removed from V and 3 bases from J, the gap between germline ends came to 10 bases. This CDR3 region has 14 residues. The CDR3 DNA reads as TGTGCCAGCAGTTATAGAATAGCGACAGATACGCAGTATTTT. Protein product: CASSYRIATDTQYF.

The chain joins TRBV6-1 to TRBJ1-2, with unresolved D. This CDR3 is built from 14 residues. CDR1 is MNHNS, CDR2 SASEGT, per germline. V was shortened by 0 bases and J by 7 bases, with 12 bases between the two germline ends. For the CDR3, the DNA is TGTGCCAGCAGTGAAGCGCGTTACGGGTTTGGCTACACCTTC. Encoded protein: CASSEARYGFGYTF.

The V call is TRBV27, the J call TRBJ2-7, with D possibly being TRBD1 (5 bases). The V and J ends lost 4 bases and 4 bases respectively, with 20 bases between them. Germline V CDR1 and CDR2: MNHEY, SMNVEV (reference sequence). The CDR3 is 16 residues long. The CDR3 nucleotides read TGTGCCAGCAGTTCCAGGGCCAGTCCACTGGTTTACGAGCAGTACTTC. Translating gives CASSSRASPLVYEQYF.

This rearrangement joins TRBV5-5 to TRBJ1-3, with D perhaps matching TRBD1 (5 bases). The length of the CDR3 is 16 residues. CDR1 is SGHKS, CDR2 YYEKEE, per germline (reference sequence). V was pared by 0 bases and J by 0 bases, with 10 bases between. The CDR3 here is CASSLAGHLSGNTIYF. CDR3 sequence (DNA): TGTGCCAGCAGCTTGGCCGGACATCTCTCTGGAAACACCATATATTTT.

Only one count was recorded for this clone. This CDR3 reads CASRSLGDLEPQHF. The CDR3 DNA follows: TGTGCCAGCAGATCACTCGGCGACTTGGAGCCCCAGCATTTT. The rearrangement joins TRBV27 to TRBJ1-5; D is undetermined. Trimming pared 6 bases from V and 8 bases from J, leaving 17 bases between. CDR1 MNHEY and CDR2 SMNVEV come from the germline V gene (reference sequence). The CDR3 sequence is 14 residues long.

The genes are TRBV25-1 and TRBJ1-3; perhaps TRBD1 as D (5 bases). Per the germline V gene, CDR1 is MGHDK and CDR2 is SYGVNS. CDR3 size: 17 residues. V gave up 1 base and J gave up 1 base, with 14 bases separating them. In DNA form, the CDR3 reads TGTGCCAGCAGTGAATCGGCCCGGGGGTGGTCTGGAAACACCATATATTTT. Protein sequence: CASSESARGWSGNTIYF.

The V call is TRBV11-2, the J call TRBJ2-1, with a tentative D call TRBD1 (6 bases). Germline CDR1 SGHAT, CDR2 FQNNGV. The CDR3 covers 15 residues. V lost 1 base and J lost 4, with 11 bases in between. The CDR3 region is CASSLGQQGYNEQFF. The CDR3 coding sequence is TGTGCCAGCAGCTTAGGGCAACAGGGATACAATGAGCAGTTCTTC.

About this clone: In the same sample, other DNA sequences code for this CDR3. V usage is TRBV6-6 and J usage is TRBJ2-3, with 10 bases aligning to TRBD1. V gave up 7 bases and J gave up 0 bases; unmatched junction bases: 7. CDR1 and CDR2 from the germline V gene are MNHNY and SVGAGI (reference sequence). The CDR3 covers 16 residues. The CDR3 region is CASIRQGAASTDTQYF. The CDR3 DNA reads TGTGCCAGCATACGACAGGGGGCGGCTAGCACAGATACGCAGTATTTT.

The gene calls are TRBV10-3 and TRBJ1-2; tentatively, D is TRBD1 (5 bases). The CDR3 covers 13 residues. Per the germline V gene, CDR1 is ENHRY and CDR2 is SYGVKD. Trimming took off 11 bases at V and 6 bases at J, with 19 bases between the two ends. The CDR3 sequence is CASRPGGEDGYTF. The CDR3 DNA sequence: TGTGCCTCGCGGCCGGGGGGGGAAGATGGCTACACCTTC.

The rearrangement uses TRBV5-6 and TRBJ2-1; 10 bases are a match to TRBD1. Germline CDR1 is SGHDT and CDR2 is YYEEEE. CDR3 size: 16 residues. V shed 0 bases and J 2 bases; nucleotides not matched to a gene: 2. The CDR3 loop reads CASSLGGQGPYNEQFF. CDR3 DNA: TGTGCCAGCAGCTTGGGGGGACAGGGGCCCTACAATGAGCAGTTCTTC.

The chain links TRBV10-1 to TRBJ2-1, with 12 bases matching TRBD1. V gave up 6 bases and J gave up 7 bases; unmatched junction bases: 7. The germline V gene has CDR1 WNHNN and CDR2 SYGVQD (reference sequence). The CDR3 has 15 amino acids. The CDR3 sequence is CASRSGQGARNEQFF. The CDR3 coding sequence is TGCGCCAGCAGATCGGGACAGGGGGCAAGGAATGAGCAGTTCTTC.

This clone appeared a few times. The gene calls are TRBV15 and TRBJ2-3; 7 positions match TRBD2. J was trimmed by 0 bases and V by 3 bases; bases with no gene match: 3. The CDR3 contains 15 residues. Germline V gene lookup returns CDR1 LNHNV and CDR2 YYDKDF (reference sequence). In DNA, the CDR3 is TGTGCCACCAGCAGGCTGCGGGGGAGCACAGATACGCAGTATTTT. It specifies CATSRLRGSTDTQYF.

In this sample, this clone turned up a few times. This chain joins TRBV5-6 and TRBJ2-5, with 10 positions matching TRBD1. CDR1 is SGHDT and CDR2 is YYEEEE in the germline V gene. The trim removed 0 bases at V and 5 bases at J, leaving 16 bases unmatched. CDR3 size: 19 residues. The CDR3 sequence: CASSLGTGGSPLGRETQYF. Here the CDR3 DNA reads TGTGCCAGCAGCTTGGGGACAGGGGGTTCTCCTCTCGGTCGGGAGACCCAGTACTTC.

The chain uses TRBV4-2 and TRBJ1-1; no definite D call. The CDR3 has 18 residues. Germline lookup yields CDR1 LGHNA and CDR2 YNFKEQ. With 0 bases removed from V and 1 base from J, the gap between germline ends came to 18 bases. Written as DNA, the CDR3 is TGTGCCAGCAGCCAAGATCGCACCTCCGGTCTTGGGAACACTGAAGCTTTCTTT. This sequence encodes CASSQDRTSGLGNTEAFF.

This clone has more than one count but fewer than ten. The CDR3 reads CASSYRVSEQYF. The CDR3 nucleotides read TGTGCCAGCTCATACAGGGTTTCCGAGCAGTACTTC. The chain is built from TRBV2 and TRBJ2-7; TRBD1 is a possible D gene (6 bases). Germline V lookup: CDR1 SNHLY, CDR2 FYNNEI. The CDR3 has 12 amino acids. Trimming pared 8 bases from V and 6 bases from J, leaving 14 bases between.

The J gene is TRBJ1-2, the V gene TRBV30; the D is unclear. This CDR3 contains 12 residues. Germline loops: CDR1 GTSNPN, CDR2 SVGIG (reference sequence). V lost 2 bases, J lost 6 bases, and 10 bases lay in between. CDR3 in amino acids: CAWSCGGNGYTF. The CDR3 DNA follows: TGTGCCTGGAGTTGTGGAGGGAATGGCTACACCTTC.

The chain uses TRBV10-3 and TRBJ1-2, with 9 bases identical to TRBD1. V shed 2 bases, J shed 6 bases, and the junction held 7 bases outside the gene matches. The CDR3 length is 15 residues. Germline assignment: CDR1 ENHRY and CDR2 SYGVKD. CDR3 sequence reads: CAISEPTGGRDGYTF. For the CDR3, the DNA is TGTGCCATCAGTGAGCCGACAGGGGGGCGAGATGGCTACACCTTC.

The V and J genes are TRBV15 and TRBJ2-7, with D perhaps matching TRBD1 (6 bases). Trimming stripped 2 bases from V and 2 bases from J, with 10 bases between. Germline lookup yields CDR1 LNHNV and CDR2 YYDKDF (reference sequence). The CDR3 extends over 14 amino acids. Written as DNA, the CDR3 is TGTGCCACCAGCAGACCCGCAGGGGCCTACGAGCAGTACTTC. Its protein product is CATSRPAGAYEQYF.

The J gene is TRBJ1-2, the V gene TRBV6-1; 9 nucleotides agree with TRBD1. V shed 3 bases and J 8 bases; nucleotides not matched to a gene: 4. The germline V gene encodes CDR1 MNHNS and CDR2 SASEGT. The CDR3 is made up of 13 amino acids. In nucleotides, the CDR3 is TGTGCCAGCAGTGAGCACAGGGGGCGAGGCTACACCTTC. Its protein is CASSEHRGRGYTF.

This clone was detected only a few times. The genes are TRBV7-6 and TRBJ1-5; tentatively, D is TRBD1 (6 bases). The length of the CDR3 is 13 residues. Deletions cut 3 bases from V and 4 bases from J, with 7 bases between. The germline V gene has CDR1 SGHVS and CDR2 FNYEAQ. CDR3 region: CASSLTGNQPQHF. CDR3 DNA sequence: TGTGCCAGCAGCTTGACAGGAAATCAGCCCCAGCATTTT.

This clone appeared a single time. The chain links TRBV5-1 to TRBJ2-1; 12 bases agree with TRBD2. The CDR3 length is 15 residues. Germline V gene data show CDR1 as SGHRS and CDR2 as YFSETQ. Trimming removed 2 bases from V and 8 bases from J; junction bases left unmatched: 5. CDR3 nucleotide sequence: TGCGCCAGCAGCTTCCCTAGCGGGGGGGCGGATGAGCAGTTCTTC. As protein: CASSFPSGGADEQFF.

This clone occurred a few times. CDR3 amino acids: CASSESRAGFSEQYF. The CDR3 bases are TGCGCCAGCAGTGAGTCGCGGGCCGGGTTTTCCGAGCAGTACTTC. The V and J genes are TRBV10-1 and TRBJ2-7, with D possibly matching TRBD2 (5 bases). The CDR3 covers 15 residues. V was pared by 0 bases and J by 6 bases, with 15 bases between. Looked up from germline, CDR1 is WNHNN and CDR2 is SYGVQD (reference sequence).

The chain recombines TRBV11-2 with TRBJ2-3; TRBD2 matches 7 bases. Germline values: CDR1 SGHAT, CDR2 FQNNGV. The CDR3 totals 15 residues. J lost 6 bases, V lost 5 bases, and 11 bases had no gene match. CDR3 loop: CASSPRRGIGDTQYF. CDR3 nucleotides: TGTGCCAGCAGCCCAAGGCGGGGGATTGGCGATACGCAGTATTTT.

The chain is built from TRBV25-1 and TRBJ1-2, with no clear D. V was shortened by 8 bases and J by 5 bases, with 15 bases between the two germline ends. The CDR3 extends over 13 amino acids. The V gene's germline CDR1 is MGHDK and CDR2 SYGVNS. The CDR3 is CASSGGLGYGYTF. The CDR3, as DNA: TGTGCCAGCTCGGGAGGGTTGGGGTATGGCTACACCTTC.

The V gene is TRBV20-1, the J gene TRBJ2-2; D uncertain. Germline V gene data show CDR1 as DFQATT and CDR2 as SNEGSKA (reference sequence). Trimming pared 6 bases from V and 9 bases from J, leaving 11 bases between. This CDR3 comprises 11 residues. This CDR3 is CSAPSARELFF. The CDR3 nucleotides read TGCAGTGCCCCGAGTGCGAGGGAGCTGTTTTTT.